Sequencing of this T cell receptor (beta chain) was carried out in a study of T cells in Graves' hyperthyroidism and ophthalmopathy. This clonotype was counted at least ten times. Researchers amplified the TCR beta CDR3 regions from RNA transcripts. The HTBI primer set was used in a first-round RT-PCR of the TCR CDR3. TCRdb fed the multiplex PCR reads into MiXCR, producing one record per CDR3 protein. The sample shows approximately 250,000 distinct CDR3 sequences, more than 20% of them seen only once. From germline, CDR1 is MNHNS and CDR2 SASEGT. V was clipped by 6 bases and J by 4 bases, with 12 bases between them. The CDR3 is 13 amino acids.

This receptor was identified in a woman aged 40 to 50 with Graves' ophthalmopathy. Sequenced sample: blood. The chain couples TRBV6-1 to TRBJ1-2, with D perhaps matching TRBD1 (6 bases). The CDR3 nucleotides are TGTGCCAGCAGCATCGGACAGTTCTATGGCTACACCTTC. As protein: CASSIGQFYGYTF.